This TCR beta chain was identified during a study of blood T cell repertoires in COVID-19. For the study at large: The cDNA or gDNA used as material had been derived from T cells, B-cell-depleted T cells, or PBMCs.

Participant age was roughly 18 to 100 years, and participants resided in roughly 25 US areas. In assigning cohorts, the study relied on participant-reported clinical history. Symptom resolution, clearance, or two negative PCRs marked donors in Cohort 3 as recovered. Profiling relied on immunoSEQ multiplex PCR, and the TCRdb table lists in-frame clones only, not all of them. The sample lists a few hundred thousand clones, roughly four fifths occurring once. This CDR3 comprises 15 residues. Per germline, CDR1 ENHRY and CDR2 SYGVKD. Trimming cost V 8 bases and J 2 bases, with 17 bases left between them. Sample: PBMCs or T cells enriched from blood (not recorded which). J is TRBJ2-3 and V is TRBV10-3; possible D gene TRBD2, 6 bases. This TCR came from a woman aged 50 to 60 who had recovered from COVID-19. This chain's CDR3 is CAIRGTGSHTDTQYF. The CDR3, as DNA: TGTGCCATCCGAGGGACTGGCTCCCACACAGATACGCAGTATTTT.